These T cell receptor beta chains were read from a single sample in a study of T cell repertoires in cytomegalovirus infection. MiXCR was run by TCRdb on the reads, yielding one entry per CDR3 protein. The table includes 150,000 or so distinct CDR3 sequences, roughly 17% detected once. The sequenced sample was CD8+ T cells from PBMCs. Receptor source: a human donor in good health (CMV status not recorded). Some clones in this sample may be carry-over from other donors' samples. Both conserved end residues are trimmed from each CDR3. D genes are given only for firm matches. The listing skips clone size in some rows; elsewhere it reads once, few, many or a size class.

abundance,d_gene,v_gene,j_gene,CDR3aa
-,-,TRBV28,TRBJ2-7,ASSSDTSYEQY
-,-,TRBV29-1,TRBJ2-7,SAVQSSYEQY
-,-,TRBV7-9,TRBJ2-7,ASSLVGTGDYEQY
few,TRBD2,TRBV28,TRBJ2-3,ASYRERERPDTQY
few,TRBD1,TRBV7-6,TRBJ2-3,ASSSIDRGPDTQY
few,TRBD1,TRBV20-1,TRBJ1-1,SARGWTGGLYTEAF
-,-,TRBV6-6,TRBJ1-1,ASSYSGVNTEAF
-,-,TRBV7-3,TRBJ2-1,ASSTYGYNEQF
few,TRBD1,TRBV27,TRBJ1-1,ASTQQGAGTEAF
few,-,TRBV29-1,TRBJ2-7,SVHIPDSYEQY
-,TRBD2,TRBV7-2,TRBJ2-7,ASSPWGGFYEQY
-,-,TRBV6-5,TRBJ1-4,ASSHPGTDNEKLF
-,TRBD2,TRBV28,TRBJ2-7,ASSFRAGVNEQY
few,-,TRBV6-1,TRBJ2-1,ASSDAGNSYNEQF
many,TRBD2,TRBV7-2,TRBJ2-1,ASSLEVSGAYNEQF
-,-,TRBV29-1,TRBJ2-1,SAYREQF
few,-,TRBV29-1,TRBJ2-7,SVKTSLYEQY
few,-,TRBV20-1,TRBJ2-2,SARGLVSTGELF
few,-,TRBV7-9,TRBJ2-7,ASSSDAGRAHEQY
-,TRBD2,TRBV7-2,TRBJ2-3,ASSPTGTSVTDTQY
many,-,TRBV7-8,TRBJ2-1,ASTTPSSYNEQF
few,TRBD2,TRBV6-2/TRBV6-3,TRBJ2-5,ASSPLGLAGAAGETQY
few,TRBD1,TRBV15,TRBJ1-2,ATSRDRGRGHGYT
few,-,TRBV7-2,TRBJ1-3,ASSLDSTGGNTIY
few,-,TRBV27,TRBJ2-1,ASWDSLYNEQF
few,-,TRBV7-8,TRBJ2-7,ASSLAMTEGVEQY
few,-,TRBV12-3/TRBV12-4,TRBJ2-1,AIARGNEQF
-,-,TRBV6-5,TRBJ2-1,ASSYLRSVVEQF
-,-,TRBV28,TRBJ1-1,ASSPRTLTEAF
many,TRBD2,TRBV7-9,TRBJ2-7,ASSSRAGTSVYEQY
-,TRBD2,TRBV11-2,TRBJ2-2,ASSPGVAGVGELF
-,-,TRBV2,TRBJ2-7,ASNPTTGAAGEQY
many,TRBD1,TRBV7-2,TRBJ2-1,ASSQTGGPQF
many,TRBD2,TRBV25-1,TRBJ2-3,ASIPWTSGRALDTQY
many,-,TRBV20-1,TRBJ2-7,SARGASHEQY
-,TRBD2,TRBV7-3,TRBJ2-3,ASSPHGRDTDTQY
-,-,TRBV6-2/TRBV6-3,TRBJ2-5,ASSLGGLRAGPQETQY
-,-,TRBV6-2/TRBV6-3,TRBJ2-1,ASSYSKAIGAYNEQF
-,-,TRBV20-1,TRBJ2-7,SARSTTTPYEQY
few,TRBD1,TRBV20-1,TRBJ1-3,SAAPTGSGNTIY
-,TRBD1,TRBV6-5,TRBJ1-1,ASSHRGLNTEAF
few,TRBD2,TRBV7-8,TRBJ2-1,ASSLATSGMSYNEQF
few,TRBD1,TRBV11-1,TRBJ2-1,ASSLAGQGEF
-,-,TRBV20-1,TRBJ1-1,SARGGMNTEAF
few,TRBD2,TRBV11-2,TRBJ2-1,ASSLRRALAGGSYNEQF
few,-,TRBV27,TRBJ2-7,ASSLSYGHYEQY
few,-,TRBV7-9,TRBJ1-1,ASSLGVPNTEAF
few,TRBD2,TRBV5-1,TRBJ2-7,ASTKGLAGASSYEQY
-,-,TRBV12-3/TRBV12-4,TRBJ1-2,ASRSRGGALNYGYT
few,-,TRBV7-9,TRBJ2-7,ASSPATYEQY
-,-,TRBV5-1,TRBJ1-3,ASSPISGGNYGNTIY
few,-,TRBV7-6,TRBJ2-2,ASSLQGVRAGGSGELF
few,-,TRBV7-3,TRBJ1-1,ASSLGGEHTEAF
few,-,TRBV6-2/TRBV6-3,TRBJ2-1,ASSFGPSNEQF
-,-,TRBV11-2,TRBJ2-1,ASSFRTGVYNEQF
few,-,TRBV2,TRBJ2-5,ASYLQETQY
-,TRBD1,TRBV4-1,TRBJ2-1,ASSQGQGAVEQF